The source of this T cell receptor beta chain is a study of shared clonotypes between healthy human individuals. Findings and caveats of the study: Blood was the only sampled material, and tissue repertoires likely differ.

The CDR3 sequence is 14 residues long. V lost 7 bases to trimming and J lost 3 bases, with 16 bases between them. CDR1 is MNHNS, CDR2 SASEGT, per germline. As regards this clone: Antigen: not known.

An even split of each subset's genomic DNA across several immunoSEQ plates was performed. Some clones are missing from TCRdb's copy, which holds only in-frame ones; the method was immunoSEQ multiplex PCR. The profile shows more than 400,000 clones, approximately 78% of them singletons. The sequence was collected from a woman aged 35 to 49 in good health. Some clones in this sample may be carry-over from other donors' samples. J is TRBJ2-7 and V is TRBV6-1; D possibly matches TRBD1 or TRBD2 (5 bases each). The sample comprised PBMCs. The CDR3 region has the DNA TGTGCCAGCATCTGGCCGGGACCTGGCTACGAGCAGTACTTC. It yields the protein CASIWPGPGYEQYF.